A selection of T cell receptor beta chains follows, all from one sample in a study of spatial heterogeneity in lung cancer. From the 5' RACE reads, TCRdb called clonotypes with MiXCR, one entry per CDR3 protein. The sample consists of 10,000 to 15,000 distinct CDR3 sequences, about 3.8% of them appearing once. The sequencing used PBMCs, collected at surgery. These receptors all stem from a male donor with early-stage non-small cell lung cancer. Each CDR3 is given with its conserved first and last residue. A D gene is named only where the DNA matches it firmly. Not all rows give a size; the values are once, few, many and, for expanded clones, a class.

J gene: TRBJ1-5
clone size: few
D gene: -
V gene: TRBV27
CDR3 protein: CASSLARYQPQHF
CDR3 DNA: TGTGCCAGCAGTTTAGCCAGATATCAGCCCCAGCATTTT

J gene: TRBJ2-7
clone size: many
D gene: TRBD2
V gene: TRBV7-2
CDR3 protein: CASSKIAGGEQYF
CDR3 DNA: TGTGCCAGCAGCAAAATAGCGGGAGGCGAGCAGTACTTC

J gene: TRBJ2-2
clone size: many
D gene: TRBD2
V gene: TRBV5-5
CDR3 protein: CASSFTSGRAGGELFF
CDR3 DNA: TGTGCCAGCAGCTTTACTAGCGGGAGGGCCGGTGGGGAGCTGTTTTTT

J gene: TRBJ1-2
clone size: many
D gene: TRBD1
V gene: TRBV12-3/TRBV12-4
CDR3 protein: CASSFTGGRYGYTF
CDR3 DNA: TGTGCCAGCAGTTTCACAGGGGGCCGGTATGGCTACACCTTC

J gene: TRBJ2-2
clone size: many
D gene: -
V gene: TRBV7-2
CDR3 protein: CASSLVGGARSGELFF
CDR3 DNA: TGTGCCAGCAGCTTAGTGGGCGGAGCAAGGTCCGGGGAGCTGTTTTTT

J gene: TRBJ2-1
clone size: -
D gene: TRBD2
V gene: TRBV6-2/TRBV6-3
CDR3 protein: CASRGLAGGYNEQFF
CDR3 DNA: TGTGCCAGCAGGGGACTAGCGGGAGGGTACAATGAGCAGTTCTTC

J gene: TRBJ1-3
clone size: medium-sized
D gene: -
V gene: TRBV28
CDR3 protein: CASSLPSTNTIYF
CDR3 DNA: TGTGCCAGCAGTCTACCCTCCACCAACACCATATATTTT

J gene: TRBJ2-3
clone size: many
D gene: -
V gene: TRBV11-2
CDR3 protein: CASSRGVEADTQYF
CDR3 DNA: TGTGCCAGCAGCCGAGGGGTGGAGGCAGATACGCAGTATTTT

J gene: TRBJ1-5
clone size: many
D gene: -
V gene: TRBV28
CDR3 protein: CASRSSNQPQHF
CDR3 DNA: TGTGCCAGCAGATCTAGCAATCAGCCCCAGCATTTT

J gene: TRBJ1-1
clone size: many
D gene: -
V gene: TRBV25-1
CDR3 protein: CASSESGDTEAFF
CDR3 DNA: TGTGCCAGCAGTGAATCGGGGGACACTGAAGCTTTCTTT

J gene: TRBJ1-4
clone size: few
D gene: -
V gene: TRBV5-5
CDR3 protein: CASSALRTNEKLFF
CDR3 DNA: TGTGCCAGCAGCGCGCTGAGGACTAATGAAAAACTGTTTTTT

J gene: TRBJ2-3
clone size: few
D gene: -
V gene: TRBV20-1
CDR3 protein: CSARDELPDTQYF
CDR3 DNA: TGCAGTGCTAGAGATGAGCTTCCAGATACGCAGTATTTT

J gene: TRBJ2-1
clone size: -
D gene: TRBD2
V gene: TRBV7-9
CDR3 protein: CASSLVLAETVDEQFF
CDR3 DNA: TGTGCCAGCAGCTTAGTACTAGCGGAGACGGTGGATGAGCAGTTCTTC

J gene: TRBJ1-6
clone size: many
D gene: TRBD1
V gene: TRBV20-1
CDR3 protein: CSARDPSARGPYNSPLHF
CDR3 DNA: TGCAGTGCTAGAGATCCCAGTGCAAGGGGGCCCTATAATTCACCCCTCCACTTT

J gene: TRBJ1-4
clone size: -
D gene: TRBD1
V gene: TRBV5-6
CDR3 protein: CASRRQGRDEKLFF
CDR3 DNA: TGTGCCAGCAGGCGACAGGGCAGGGATGAAAAACTGTTTTTT

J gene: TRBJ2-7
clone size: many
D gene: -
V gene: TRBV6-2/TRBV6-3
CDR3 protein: CASSYVRQPYEQYF
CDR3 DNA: TGTGCCAGCAGTTACGTGAGACAGCCATACGAGCAGTACTTC

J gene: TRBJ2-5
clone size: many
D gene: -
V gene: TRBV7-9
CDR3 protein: CASSFQETQYF
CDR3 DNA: TGTGCCAGCAGCTTCCAAGAGACCCAGTACTTC

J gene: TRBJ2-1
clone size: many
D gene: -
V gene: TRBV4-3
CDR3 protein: CASSQDRTGNEQFF
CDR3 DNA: TGCGCCAGCAGCCAAGATCGGACGGGCAATGAGCAGTTCTTC

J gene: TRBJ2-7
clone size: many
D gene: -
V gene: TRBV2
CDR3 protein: CASSDNGPYEQYF
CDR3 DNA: TGTGCCAGCAGTGATAACGGTCCCTACGAGCAGTACTTC

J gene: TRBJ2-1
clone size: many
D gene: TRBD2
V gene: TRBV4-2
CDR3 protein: CASSQPTGTSSRNEQFF
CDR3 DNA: TGTGCCAGCAGCCAGCCAACCGGGACTAGCTCCCGCAATGAGCAGTTCTTC

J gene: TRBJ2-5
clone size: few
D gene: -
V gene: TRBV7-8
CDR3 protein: CASSGGPFRETQYF
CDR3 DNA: TGTGCCAGCAGCGGGGGCCCCTTCAGGGAGACCCAGTACTTC

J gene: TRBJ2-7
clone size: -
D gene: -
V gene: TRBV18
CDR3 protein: CASSRGLTSYEQYF
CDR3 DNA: TGTGCCAGCTCACGGGGACTCACCTCCTACGAGCAGTACTTC

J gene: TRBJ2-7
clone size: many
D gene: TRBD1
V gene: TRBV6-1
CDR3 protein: CASSPSTRQGWIF
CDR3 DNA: TGTGCCAGCAGTCCCTCGACCCGACAGGGCTGGATCTTC

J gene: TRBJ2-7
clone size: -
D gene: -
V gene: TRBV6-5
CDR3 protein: CASRAPGSPYEQYF
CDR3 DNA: TGTGCCAGCAGGGCCCCCGGGTCCCCTTACGAGCAGTACTTC

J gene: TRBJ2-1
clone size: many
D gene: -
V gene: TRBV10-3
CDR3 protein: CAISDQGSSYNEQFF
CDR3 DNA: TGTGCCATCAGTGATCAGGGGAGCTCCTACAATGAGCAGTTCTTC

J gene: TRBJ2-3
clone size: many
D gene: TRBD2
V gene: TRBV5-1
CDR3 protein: CASYQAGSTDTQYF
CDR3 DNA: TGCGCCAGCTATCAAGCGGGAAGCACAGATACGCAGTATTTT

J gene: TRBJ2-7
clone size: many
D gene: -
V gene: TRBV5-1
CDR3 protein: CASSLGPDLSYEQYF
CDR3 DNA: TGCGCCAGCAGCTTGGGACCCGATCTCTCCTACGAGCAGTACTTC

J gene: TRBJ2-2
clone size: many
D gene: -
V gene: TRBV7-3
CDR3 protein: CASSPGGGELFF
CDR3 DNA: TGTGCCAGCAGCCCTGGAGGCGGGGAGCTGTTTTTT

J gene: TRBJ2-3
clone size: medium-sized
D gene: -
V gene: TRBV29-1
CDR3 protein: CSVQGGATDTQYF
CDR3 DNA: TGCAGCGTTCAAGGTGGGGCCACAGATACGCAGTATTTT

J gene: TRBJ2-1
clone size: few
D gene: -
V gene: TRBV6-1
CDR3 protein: CASSEGWSSYNEQFF
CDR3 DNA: TGTGCCAGCAGTGAAGGGTGGAGCTCCTACAATGAGCAGTTCTTC

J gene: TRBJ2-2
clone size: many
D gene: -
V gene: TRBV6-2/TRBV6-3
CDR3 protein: CASGSYRGPGELFF
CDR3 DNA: TGTGCCAGCGGATCATATAGGGGACCCGGGGAGCTGTTTTTT

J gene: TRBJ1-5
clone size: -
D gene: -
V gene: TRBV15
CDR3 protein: CATSRGVQVPLAQHF
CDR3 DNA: TGTGCCACCAGCAGAGGGGTACAGGTCCCTTTGGCCCAGCATTTT

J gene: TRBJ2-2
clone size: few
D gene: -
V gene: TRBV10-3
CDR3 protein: CAISESDERESDGELFF
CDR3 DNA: TGTGCCATCAGTGAGTCTGACGAACGGGAGTCGGACGGGGAGCTGTTTTTT